This T cell receptor beta chain stems from a study of shared clonotypes between healthy human individuals. Study-wide points: The four-donor shared clonotypes exceeded non-shared clonotypes in generation probability, with non-shared ones scoring lower. Clonotype sharing among donors was thought likely to change with sequencing depth.

Those who donated were healthy HIV-negative adults, with no recent acute infections or vaccinations reported. A note on this clone: Antigen unknown.

The sorted-subset replicate PCRs were given roughly 200 ng DNA, which is some 29,000 T cell genomes. Method: immunoSEQ multiplex PCR; TCRdb's copy keeps in-frame clones and lacks some. The table lists about 1.5 million clones, approximately 98% of them singletons. The CDR3 totals 10 residues. Germline CDR1 is MNHEY and CDR2 is SMNVEV (reference sequence). Trimming took 5 bases from V and 7 from J, leaving 6 bases between them. The clonotype originates from a man in his thirties or forties in good health. The sequencing sample was made of naive CD4+ T cells sorted from blood. Specified subset: CD45RA+ positively selected. The chain joins TRBV27 to TRBJ2-7; D gene uncertain. This chain's CDR3 is CASSPPEQYF. The CDR3 region has the DNA TGTGCCAGCAGTCCCCCGGAGCAGTACTTC.